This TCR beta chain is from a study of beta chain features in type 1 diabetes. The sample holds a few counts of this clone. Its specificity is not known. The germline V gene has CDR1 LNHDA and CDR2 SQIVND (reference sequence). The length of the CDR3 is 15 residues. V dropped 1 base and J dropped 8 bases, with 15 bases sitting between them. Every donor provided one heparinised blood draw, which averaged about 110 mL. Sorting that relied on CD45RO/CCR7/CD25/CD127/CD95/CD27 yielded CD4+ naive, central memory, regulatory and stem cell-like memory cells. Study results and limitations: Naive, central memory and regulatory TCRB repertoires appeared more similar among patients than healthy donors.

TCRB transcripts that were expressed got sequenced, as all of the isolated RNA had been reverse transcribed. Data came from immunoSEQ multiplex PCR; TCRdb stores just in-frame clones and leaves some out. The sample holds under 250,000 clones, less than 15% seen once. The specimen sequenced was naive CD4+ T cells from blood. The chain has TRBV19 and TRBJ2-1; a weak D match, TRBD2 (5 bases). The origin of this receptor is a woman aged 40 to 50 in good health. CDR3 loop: CASSIGFLRVHEQFF. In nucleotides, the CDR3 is TGTGCCAGTAGTATAGGTTTTTTGAGGGTTCATGAGCAGTTCTTC.